The clone carrying this TCR beta chain was detected a few times. Trimming stripped 5 bases from V and 5 bases from J, with 15 bases between. Looked up from germline, CDR1 is SQVTM and CDR2 is ANQGSEA. This CDR3 contains 14 residues. The entry originates in a study of blood T cell repertoires in COVID-19. As for the study in general: The United States, Italy and Spain provided the acute and convalescent COVID-19 samples. Nucleic acid was either cDNA or gDNA, and it came from T cells, B-cell-depleted T cells, or PBMCs.

In the original analysis: For nucleated cells, counts were estimated from reference gene primer amplification. The repertoire was sequenced with immunoSEQ multiplex PCR; TCRdb's copy has only in-frame clones and lacks some. V and J calls plus clone size are reproduced from that table; the DNA served to infer D and trimming. Here the sample spans 45,000 to 50,000 clones, 85% to 90% being singletons. The chain employs TRBV29-1 and TRBJ2-2; D is perhaps TRBD1 (5 bases). This clonotype originated in a human donor in a cohort sampled during active COVID-19. What was sequenced was peripheral blood. The CDR3 DNA reads as TGCAGCGTTCTTGGCCTCAGGGAAACCGGGGAGCTGTTTTTT. The encoded protein is CSVLGLRETGELFF.